Each of the 6 T cell receptor beta chains below was sequenced from the same sample in a study of blood T cell repertoires in COVID-19. This table comes from immunoSEQ multiplex PCR, and its TCRdb copy is limited to in-frame clones, with some not included. The data show tens of thousands of clones, with approximately 90% seen just once and approximately 15% held by the top ten. The sequenced sample consisted of peripheral blood. These receptors came from a human donor with active COVID-19. The donor label of this sample is uncertain.

The chain employs TRBV9 and TRBJ1-1; 10 bases are shared with TRBD1. With V trimmed by 3 bases and J by 5 bases, 7 bases remained unmatched. The CDR3 runs 15 residues. From germline, CDR1 is SGDLS and CDR2 YYNGEE. DNA for the CDR3: TGTGCCAGCAGCGCCCAGACAGGGGGCGGAACTGAAGCTTTCTTT. Translation: CASSAQTGGGTEAFF.

The DNA for the CDR3 is TGTGCCAGCAGCTCGGGACAGGGAAATTCACCCCTCCACTTT. This encodes CASSSGQGNSPLHF. The genes are TRBV5-6 and TRBJ1-6; TRBD1 aligns across 9 bases. The CDR3 covers 14 residues. V was clipped by 3 bases and J by 7 bases; unmatched bases: 2. Germline CDR1 and CDR2: SGHDT and YYEEEE.

The chain combines TRBV18 with TRBJ2-3; TRBD1 matches 8 bases. Trimming cost V 6 bases and J 3 bases; bases outside gene matches: 2. The germline V gene encodes CDR1 KGHSH and CDR2 LQKENI. The CDR3 consists of 13 residues. CDR3 in amino acids: CASSDRVTDTQYF. For the CDR3, the DNA is TGTGCCAGCTCGGACAGGGTTACAGATACGCAGTATTTT.

The chain links TRBV9 to TRBJ2-7; TRBD2 might be the D (6 bases). Germline V CDR1 and CDR2: SGDLS, YYNGEE. Trimming took 4 bases from V and 0 from J, leaving 14 bases between them. CDR3 length: 15 residues. The CDR3 is CASSPGDSSSYEQYF. In DNA form, the CDR3 reads TGTGCCAGCAGCCCTGGGGACTCCAGCTCCTACGAGCAGTACTTC.

This chain joins TRBV24-1 and TRBJ2-1; a weak D match, TRBD1 (5 bases). In germline, CDR1 is KGHDR, CDR2 SFDVKD. There are 15 residues in the CDR3. With 2 bases removed from V and 8 bases from J, the gap between germline ends came to 15 bases. CDR3 in DNA: TGTGCCACCAGTGATTCCTCCAGGGTTGATGATGAGCAGTTCTTC. It encodes CATSDSSRVDDEQFF.

The sample holds one count of this clone. CDR3 amino acids: CASSSGLAGTGELFF. The CDR3 DNA is TGCGCCAGCAGCTCGGGGCTAGCGGGCACCGGGGAGCTGTTTTTT. The chain links TRBV5-1 to TRBJ2-2, with 8 nucleotides matching TRBD2. The CDR3 length is 15 residues. CDR1 is SGHRS and CDR2 is YFSETQ in the germline V gene. The V gene end was trimmed by 3 bases and the J gene end by 4 bases; junction bases not matched to a gene: 5.